The source of this TCR beta chain is a study of T cell repertoires in cytomegalovirus infection. The overall study: Public signatures in TCR beta pointed to CMV infection and matching HLA type.

A single record per CDR3 protein comes from TCRdb applying MiXCR to the reads. The sample has under 200,000 distinct CDR3 sequences, 9.5% seen once; the top ten hold roughly 5%. Study outcomes and limitations: Adding up the frequency of public TCR beta families identified people who carried CMV plus the relevant HLA. CMV-specific HLA-C-restricted TCR beta clonotypes dominated the ex vivo response.

Trimming stripped 2 bases from V and 14 bases from J, with 10 bases between. Germline CDR1 and CDR2: MNHEY and SVGAGI. The CDR3 is made up of 11 amino acids. A word on this clonotype: Antigen specificity is unknown.

The TCR was taken from a human donor in good health (CMV status not recorded). Some clones in this sample may be carry-over from other donors' samples. The chain is built from TRBV6-5 and TRBJ2-1; D possibly matches TRBD1 or TRBD2 (5 bases each). The specimen sequenced was PBMCs. As DNA, the CDR3 is TGTGCCAGCAGTTACGGGGGAGCTGAGTTCTTC. It is translated as CASSYGGAEFF.